The 32 T cell receptor beta chains presented below share a single source sample, sequenced in a study of OX40 agonist ivuxolimab in advanced cancers. Sequenced by immunoSEQ multiplex PCR; TCRdb stores in-frame clones only, minus some. This sample has about 66,000 clones, with about nine tenths found just once. The sequenced sample was CD4+ or CD8+ T cells sorted from blood, obtained in a trial of the OX40 agonist ivuxolimab. These receptors were taken from an adult with an advanced solid tumor such as melanoma, head and neck, liver or kidney cancer.

The V call is TRBV5-4, the J call TRBJ2-1, with D maybe TRBD2 (5 bases). Trimming shortened V by 2 bases and J by 6 bases, and 12 bases separated the two germline ends. The CDR3 runs 14 residues. CDR1 is SGHNT, CDR2 YYREEE, per germline (reference sequence). This CDR3 reads CASSFGPEGNEQFF. Written as DNA, the CDR3 is TGTGCCAGCAGCTTCGGCCCCGAGGGCAATGAGCAGTTCTTC.

The V gene is TRBV7-2, the J gene TRBJ2-5; 7 positions agree with TRBD1. Germline lookup yields CDR1 SGHTA and CDR2 FQGNSA. CDR3 length: 14 amino acids. Trimming took 2 bases from V and 4 from J; bases not matched to a gene: 4. This CDR3 is CASSLIGGRETQYF. DNA of the CDR3: TGTGCCAGCAGCTTAATAGGGGGCCGAGAGACCCAGTACTTC. The variable domain in full, completed from reference TRBV7-2 and TRBJ2-5, reads GAGVSQSPSNKVTEKGKDVELRCDPISGHTALYWYRQSLGQGLEFLIYFQGNSAPDKSGLPSDRFSAERTGGSVSTLTIQRTQQEDSAVYLCASSLIGGRETQYFGPGTRLLVL.

In DNA form, the CDR3 reads TGTGCCAGCAGTAAGGACAGCAACACTGAAGCTTTCTTT. This translates into CASSKDSNTEAFF. The rearrangement links TRBV7-3 to TRBJ1-1; maybe TRBD1 (6 bases). Germline loops: CDR1 SGHTA, CDR2 FQGTGA. V dropped 6 bases and J dropped 2 bases, with 10 bases sitting between them. The CDR3 sequence is 13 residues long.

This chain uses TRBV2 with TRBJ1-4; unclear D gene. The CDR3 runs to 13 residues. The V end was cut by 4 bases, the J end by 8 bases, with 11 bases between. CDR1 is SNHLY and CDR2 is FYNNEI in the germline V gene. This chain's CDR3 is CASSGNPGEKLFF. The CDR3 DNA reads TGTGCCAGCAGTGGAAATCCTGGGGAAAAACTGTTTTTT.

The rearrangement joins TRBV10-2 to TRBJ1-5; D is ambiguous. The CDR3 has 14 amino acids. Germline CDR1 and CDR2: WSHSY and SAAADI. The V and J ends lost 5 bases and 1 base respectively, with 9 bases between them. The CDR3 DNA sequence: TGCGCCAGCAGTTTCGAGTGGAGCAATCAGCCCCAGCATTTT. Translated: CASSFEWSNQPQHF.

This chain uses TRBV7-9 with TRBJ1-1, with TRBD1 identical over 9 bases. The CDR3 has 16 residues. Germline V gene lookup returns CDR1 SEHNR and CDR2 FQNEAQ (reference sequence). V was clipped by 6 bases and J by 1 base; unmatched bases: 9. CDR3 protein: CASSSSLQGANTEAFF. Here the CDR3 DNA reads TGTGCCAGCAGTTCATCCTTACAGGGGGCGAACACTGAAGCTTTCTTT.

This clone was found once. The rearrangement links TRBV6-5 to TRBJ1-2; possibly TRBD1 for D (6 bases). Germline assignment: CDR1 MNHEY and CDR2 SVGAGI. CDR3 length: 16 residues. V was cut by 0 bases and J by 3 bases, with 14 bases left in between. CDR3 DNA: TGTGCCAGCAGTTACTCTTCAGGGGTTGGGGACTATGGCTACACCTTC. This sequence encodes CASSYSSGVGDYGYTF.

The V and J genes are TRBV18 and TRBJ2-5; TRBD1 is a possible D gene (5 bases). Germline CDR1 is KGHSH and CDR2 is LQKENI. Trimming left V 1 base short and J 5 bases short, with 14 bases between. The CDR3 spans 15 residues. CDR3 DNA: TGTGCCAGCTCACCACGGCCAGGGAAGTGGGAGACCCAGTACTTC. Its translation: CASSPRPGKWETQYF. Using reference TRBV18 and TRBJ2-5 for the parts outside the CDR3, the full variable domain is NAGVMQNPRHLVRRRGQEARLRCSPMKGHSHVYWYRQLPEEGLKFMVYLQKENIIDESGMPKERFSAEFPKEGPSILRIQQVVRGDSAAYFCASSPRPGKWETQYFGPGTRLLVL.

The V gene is TRBV7-9, the J gene TRBJ1-4, with D possibly TRBD1 on 5 matching bases. This CDR3 spans 15 amino acids. Trimming took off 0 bases at V and 6 bases at J, with 11 bases between the two ends. Looked up from germline, CDR1 is SEHNR and CDR2 is FQNEAQ (reference sequence). CDR3 residues: CASSLASGGDEKLFF. As DNA, the CDR3 is TGTGCCAGCAGCTTAGCGTCGGGGGGGGATGAAAAACTGTTTTTT.

The chain joins TRBV5-1 to TRBJ2-5, with TRBD1 identical over 10 bases. The germline V gene encodes CDR1 SGHRS and CDR2 YFSETQ. The CDR3 covers 15 residues. The junction had 8 bases not matched to a gene; V was cut back by 4 bases and J by 5 bases. CDR3 region: CASSEGTGVWETQYF. The CDR3, as DNA: TGCGCCAGCAGCGAAGGGACAGGGGTATGGGAGACCCAGTACTTC.

The CDR3 DNA sequence: TGTGCCAGTAGTATCTCTGAGTATGAAGCTTTCTTT. Its translation: CASSISEYEAFF. The chain uses TRBV19 and TRBJ1-1, with D unresolved. The germline CDR1 and CDR2 sequences are LNHDA and SQIVND (reference sequence). The CDR3 spans 12 residues. Trimming removed 3 bases from V and 7 bases from J, with 9 bases in between.

To note about this clone: Other DNA sequences in the same sample also yield this CDR3. The genes are TRBV28 and TRBJ1-1; D uncertain. The CDR3 is made up of 12 amino acids. V gave up 6 bases and J gave up 4 bases, with 9 bases separating them. CDR1 is MDHEN and CDR2 is SYDVKM in the germline V gene. DNA of the CDR3: TGTGCCAGCAGAACCGGCCCCACTGAAGCTTTCTTT. The encoded protein is CASRTGPTEAFF.

The chain links TRBV5-6 to TRBJ1-2; unclear D gene. The length of the CDR3 is 13 residues. Germline V lookup: CDR1 SGHDT, CDR2 YYEEEE. The V and J ends lost 0 bases and 4 bases respectively, with 7 bases between them. The CDR3 is CASSLAGSYGYTF. CDR3 in DNA: TGTGCCAGCAGCTTGGCCGGCAGCTATGGCTACACCTTC.

This clone was observed a single time. The chain has TRBV5-8 and TRBJ1-2, with D possibly TRBD1 on 5 matching bases. The V gene lost 1 base and the J gene lost 2 bases, with 15 bases spanning the gap. The CDR3 sequence is 16 residues long. Per the germline V gene, CDR1 is SGHTS and CDR2 is YDEGEE. The CDR3 DNA sequence: TGTGCCAGCAGCTTGCGTACGATCAGGGACAACTATGGCTACACCTTC. The encoded protein is CASSLRTIRDNYGYTF.

V is TRBV30 and J is TRBJ2-1, with 8 bases identical to TRBD2. CDR3 length equals 12 residues. Trimming took 5 bases from V and 8 from J; bases not matched to a gene: 5. The V gene's germline CDR1 is GTSNPN and CDR2 SVGIG (reference sequence). CDR3: CAWASGHDEQFF. The CDR3 nucleotides read TGTGCCTGGGCTAGCGGGCATGATGAGCAGTTCTTC.

This chain connects TRBV9 to TRBJ1-2; D not resolved. Germline values: CDR1 SGDLS, CDR2 YYNGEE. V was shortened by 0 bases and J by 7 bases, with 16 bases between the two germline ends. This CDR3 is 15 amino acids long. The CDR3 spells CASSVVADGSGGYTF. DNA of the CDR3: TGTGCCAGCAGCGTAGTGGCGGACGGATCTGGTGGCTACACCTTC.

J is TRBJ1-2 and V is TRBV2; the D is unclear. This CDR3 spans 15 amino acids. The V gene lost 3 bases and the J gene lost 5 bases, with 16 bases spanning the gap. Germline V gives CDR1 SNHLY, CDR2 FYNNEI. The CDR3 nucleotides are TGTGCCAGCAGTGAGTCGGGTCGACTTCTTTATGGCTACACCTTC. It yields the protein CASSESGRLLYGYTF.

This clone was recorded only once. This chain uses TRBV14 with TRBJ2-2; either TRBD1 or TRBD2 may fit D (5 bases each). Looked up from germline, CDR1 is SGHDN and CDR2 is FVKESK. The CDR3 is 16 residues long. Deletions cut 2 bases from V and 5 bases from J, with 15 bases between. CDR3 nucleotides: TGTGCCAGCAGCCAAAAGAGGGACCTCCTTACCGGGGAGCTGTTTTTT. It is translated as CASSQKRDLLTGELFF.

V gene TRBV5-4 combines with J gene TRBJ1-2; D unclear. The length of the CDR3 is 14 residues. Germline loops: CDR1 SGHNT, CDR2 YYREEE (reference sequence). The V and J ends lost 0 bases and 5 bases respectively, with 11 bases between them. CDR3 bases: TGTGCCAGCAGCTTGGGACCCTCGGGGTATGGCTACACCTTC. It specifies CASSLGPSGYGYTF.

Notes on this clone: Other DNA sequences within the sample encode an identical CDR3. The chain links TRBV28 to TRBJ2-5; D not resolved. Germline CDR1 is MDHEN and CDR2 is SYDVKM. This CDR3 spans 11 amino acids. Between the trimmed V and J ends, which lost 5 bases and 2 bases, there was a span of 3 bases. The CDR3 DNA is TGTGCCAGCAGTCTACAAGAGACCCAGTACTTC. This sequence encodes CASSLQETQYF. The full variable domain, completed using reference TRBV28 and TRBJ2-5, is DVKVTQSSRYLVKRTGEKVFLECVQDMDHENMFWYRQDPGLGLRLIYFSYDVKMKEKGDIPEGYSVSREKKERFSLILESASTNQTSMYLCASSLQETQYFGPGTRLLVL.

This clone was observed a handful of times. The V gene is TRBV4-2, the J gene TRBJ1-2; no firm D call. Trimming pared 0 bases from V and 7 bases from J, leaving 3 bases between. The CDR3 length is 11 residues. Per germline, CDR1 LGHNA and CDR2 YNFKEQ. CDR3 amino acids: CASSQEGGYTF. The CDR3 nucleotides read TGTGCCAGCAGCCAAGAAGGTGGCTACACCTTC.

Only one count was recorded for this clone. The chain recombines TRBV29-1 with TRBJ2-1, with 8 nucleotides matching TRBD1. The junction had 10 bases not matched to a gene; V was cut back by 7 bases and J by 2 bases. Germline values: CDR1 SQVTM, CDR2 ANQGSEA. The CDR3 consists of 15 residues. CDR3 sequence: CSGLGQGGTYNEQFF. CDR3 DNA sequence: TGCAGCGGTTTAGGACAGGGAGGTACCTACAATGAGCAGTTCTTC.

The J gene is TRBJ1-5, the V gene TRBV27; D unclear. The CDR3 contains 14 residues. The germline V gene has CDR1 MNHEY and CDR2 SMNVEV (reference sequence). Trimming stripped 6 bases from V and 0 bases from J, with 9 bases between. The CDR3 nucleotides are TGTGCCAGCAGCAAGGGAGATAGCAATCAGCCCCAGCATTTT. Protein: CASSKGDSNQPQHF.

J is TRBJ2-5 and V is TRBV30, with unresolved D. Germline V gene lookup returns CDR1 GTSNPN and CDR2 SVGIG (reference sequence). The V and J ends lost 4 bases and 5 bases respectively, with 14 bases between them. The CDR3 length is 13 residues. The CDR3 DNA follows: TGTGCCTGGACAATCGACAACTGGGAGACCCAGTACTTC. This gives the protein CAWTIDNWETQYF.

This chain connects TRBV15 to TRBJ1-1; maybe TRBD1 (6 bases). The CDR3 totals 14 residues. V was shortened by 4 bases and J by 1 base, with 10 bases between the two germline ends. The germline CDR1 and CDR2 sequences are LNHNV and YYDKDF (reference sequence). The CDR3 loop reads CATSKGHANTEAFF. The CDR3 coding sequence is TGTGCCACCAGCAAGGGACACGCGAACACTGAAGCTTTCTTT.

This sequence joins TRBV25-1 and TRBJ2-7, with D possibly being TRBD2 (7 bases). This CDR3 comprises 14 residues. Trimming pared 8 bases from V and 2 bases from J, leaving 16 bases between. Germline values: CDR1 MGHDK, CDR2 SYGVNS. The CDR3 region is CASAGGGAPYEQYF. CDR3 bases: TGTGCCAGCGCCGGTGGGGGGGCCCCCTACGAGCAGTACTTC.

The chain combines TRBV28 with TRBJ2-4; either TRBD1 or TRBD2 may fit D (5 bases each). Trimming took off 5 bases at V and 9 bases at J, with 17 bases between the two ends. The CDR3 totals 14 residues. Germline assignment: CDR1 MDHEN and CDR2 SYDVKM. The CDR3 DNA reads as TGTGCCAGCAGTATACCGGGGCCCACCAGCATTCAGTACTTC. Translation: CASSIPGPTSIQYF. Full variable domain (outside the CDR3, taken from reference TRBV28 and TRBJ2-4): DVKVTQSSRYLVKRTGEKVFLECVQDMDHENMFWYRQDPGLGLRLIYFSYDVKMKEKGDIPEGYSVSREKKERFSLILESASTNQTSMYLCASSIPGPTSIQYFGAGTRLSVL.

The chain combines TRBV2 with TRBJ2-6; D unclear. V was trimmed by 1 base and J by 0 bases, leaving 4 bases between them. This CDR3 has 15 amino acids. Germline V CDR1 and CDR2: SNHLY, FYNNEI. CDR3 protein: CASSEVSSGANVLTF. In nucleotides, the CDR3 is TGTGCCAGCAGTGAAGTGTCCTCTGGGGCCAACGTCCTGACTTTC.

The chain recombines TRBV6-5 with TRBJ1-1; D remains unclear. The germline gives CDR1 MNHEY, CDR2 SVGAGI. The CDR3 length is 15 residues. Trimming stripped 0 bases from V and 1 base from J, with 9 bases between. Written as DNA, the CDR3 is TGTGCCAGCAGTTACTCTGGGCTGAAGAACACTGAAGCTTTCTTT. This codes for CASSYSGLKNTEAFF.

This clone was seen once. The CDR3: CASSYLMNTEAFF. CDR3 bases: TGTGCCAGCAGCTACTTAATGAACACTGAAGCTTTCTTT. This chain connects TRBV7-2 to TRBJ1-1; D uncertain. The V end lost 4 bases, the J end lost 0 bases, and 6 bases lay between the germline ends. This CDR3 is 13 amino acids long. In germline, CDR1 is SGHTA, CDR2 FQGNSA.

The chain couples TRBV27 to TRBJ2-7, with 11 bases fitting TRBD1. Germline CDR1 MNHEY, CDR2 SMNVEV (reference sequence). The CDR3 contains 15 residues. J gave up 6 bases and V 5 bases, and 9 bases lay outside the gene matches. The CDR3 DNA reads as TGTGCCAGCAGTACCTGGACAGGGGGCGGGGGCGAGCAGTACTTC. It yields the protein CASSTWTGGGGEQYF.

V usage is TRBV6-1 and J usage is TRBJ1-5; D is possibly TRBD1 (6 bases). This CDR3 has 14 residues. Germline V CDR1 and CDR2: MNHNS, SASEGT. The V end lost 1 base, the J end lost 7 bases, and 11 bases lay between the germline ends. CDR3 region: CASSEVGGAQPQHF. Written as DNA, the CDR3 is TGTGCCAGCAGTGAAGTGGGGGGGGCGCAGCCCCAGCATTTT.